The sample holds a few counts of the clone carrying this T cell receptor (beta chain). As yet, its antigen is unknown. In TCRdb, the 5' RACE reads were re-called with MiXCR into one record per CDR3 protein. The repertoire holds tens of thousands of distinct CDR3 sequences, with about 6.7% as singletons. The record originates from a study of T-cell memory formation after mild COVID-19. Study-level findings and limits: CD4+ contracting clones lay mainly in CM and EM, CD8+ ones in EMRA.

The CDR3 is 14 amino acids. Germline V gene lookup returns CDR1 KGHSH and CDR2 LQKENI. Trimming removed 1 base at V and 1 base at J, with 7 bases between. The rearrangement links TRBV18 to TRBJ1-1; no clear D gene. The sequence was obtained from an adult who had mild COVID-19 (a few samples of this study predate the infection). Cell type and time point are not known. Sequencing input: PBMCs or a T cell subset sorted from them (not recorded which). The CDR3 sequence: CASSPRSENTEAFF. The CDR3 DNA reads as TGTGCCAGCTCACCACGGTCAGAGAACACTGAAGCTTTCTTT.